This T cell receptor beta chain was retrieved from a study of blood T cells in healthy people across ages. Study overall: Using template switching, researchers captured about one barcoded beta molecule for each two T cells.

For the second PCR, which ran for 7 to 11 cycles, a sample-barcoded 5' primer and a J-beta primer mix were used. The template-switch adaptor was a 5' adaptor with 12 random nucleotides. It tagged each cDNA molecule. MiXCR, run by TCRdb on the 5' RACE reads, gives a single entry per CDR3 protein. The sample has around 940,000 distinct CDR3 sequences; roughly 50% are singletons. Looked up from germline, CDR1 is SEHNR and CDR2 is FQNEAQ (reference sequence). The CDR3 is 12 amino acids. Trimming pared 6 bases from V and 5 bases from J, leaving 9 bases between. Staff drew ten milliliters of peripheral blood from each donor.

The chain links TRBV7-9 to TRBJ2-3; no reliable D call. The sequencing sample was made of blood. The receptor comes from a woman aged 55 to 70 in good health. The chain's CDR3 is CASRREGDTQYF. The CDR3 DNA sequence: TGTGCCAGCAGGCGCGAAGGAGATACGCAGTATTTT.